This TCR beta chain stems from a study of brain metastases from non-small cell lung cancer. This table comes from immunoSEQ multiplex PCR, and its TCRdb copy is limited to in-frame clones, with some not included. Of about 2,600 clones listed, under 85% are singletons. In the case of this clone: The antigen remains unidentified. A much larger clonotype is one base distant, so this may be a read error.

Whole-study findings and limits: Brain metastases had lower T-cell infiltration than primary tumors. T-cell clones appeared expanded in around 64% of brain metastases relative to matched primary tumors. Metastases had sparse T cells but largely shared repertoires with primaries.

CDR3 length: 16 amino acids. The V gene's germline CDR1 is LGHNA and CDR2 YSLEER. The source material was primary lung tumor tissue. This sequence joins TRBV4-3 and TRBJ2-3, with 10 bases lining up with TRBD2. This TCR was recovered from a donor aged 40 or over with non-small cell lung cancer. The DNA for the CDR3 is TGCGCCAACAGCCAAGGGGTAGCGGGGGGTGGAGATACGCAGTATTTT. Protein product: CANSQGVAGGGDTQYF.